These 16 T cell receptor beta chains originate from one sample sequenced in a study of OX40 agonist ivuxolimab in advanced cancers. TCRdb's table, derived via immunoSEQ multiplex PCR, lists solely in-frame clones and lacks some. Here the sample spans around 45,000 clones, approximately 86% being singletons. Source: CD4+ or CD8+ T cells sorted from blood, taken in a trial of the OX40 agonist ivuxolimab. The receptor source for this set is an adult with an advanced solid tumor such as melanoma, head and neck, liver or kidney cancer.

CDR3 residues: CASSLYLAGESTDTQYF. In DNA form, the CDR3 reads TGTGCCAGCAGCTTGTATCTAGCGGGAGAAAGCACAGATACGCAGTATTTT. The chain combines TRBV5-4 with TRBJ2-3, with TRBD2 matching over 10 bases. The trim removed 1 base at V and 0 bases at J, leaving 5 bases unmatched. The CDR3 has 17 residues. CDR1 SGHNT and CDR2 YYREEE come from the germline V gene (reference sequence).

This chain connects TRBV29-1 to TRBJ1-5; 7 nucleotides line up with TRBD1. The CDR3 length is 12 residues. Germline-derived CDR1 and CDR2 are SQVTM and ANQGSEA. The V and J ends lost 5 bases and 4 bases, in that order; junction bases with no gene match: 2. The CDR3, as DNA: TGCAGCGTTCGGACAGGAAATCAGCCCCAGCATTTT. This gives the protein CSVRTGNQPQHF.

The chain carries TRBV11-2 and TRBJ2-3, with D possibly matching TRBD1 (5 bases). Germline V CDR1 and CDR2: SGHAT, FQNNGV. V shed 6 bases and J shed 1 base, with 17 bases lying between them. There are 16 residues in the CDR3. CDR3 DNA sequence: TGTGCCAGCAGTCGCCTAGTTTGGGGCGGCACAGATACGCAGTATTTT. Protein sequence: CASSRLVWGGTDTQYF.

V is TRBV18 and J is TRBJ2-5; the match to TRBD2 covers 8 bases. The CDR3 totals 16 residues. V dropped 6 bases and J dropped 1; count of bases not matched to a gene: 10. Germline V lookup: CDR1 KGHSH, CDR2 LQKENI. CDR3 sequence (DNA): TGTGCCAGCTCGCCGACTAGCGATGGGGGCCAAGAGACCCAGTACTTC. It yields the protein CASSPTSDGGQETQYF.

This clone was seen a few times. The chain carries TRBV9 and TRBJ1-4, with D possibly matching TRBD1 (6 bases). Germline V gives CDR1 SGDLS, CDR2 YYNGEE. The V end was cut by 5 bases, the J end by 2 bases, with 10 bases between. This CDR3 contains 14 residues. CDR3 residues: CASSITGTNEKLFF. The CDR3 DNA reads TGTGCCAGCAGTATAACAGGGACTAATGAAAAACTGTTTTTT.

The rearrangement uses TRBV28 and TRBJ1-1, with no clear D. CDR1 is MDHEN and CDR2 is SYDVKM in the germline V gene. The V end was cut by 5 bases, the J end by 5 bases, with 18 bases between. The CDR3 spans 15 residues. CDR3 sequence reads: CASSPRDPVRTEAFF. CDR3 DNA sequence: TGTGCCAGCAGTCCCCGCGACCCAGTGAGGACTGAAGCTTTCTTT.

CDR3: CASTPTSYSPLHF. The CDR3 DNA follows: TGTGCCAGCACCCCGACAAGCTATTCACCCCTCCACTTT. The rearrangement links TRBV7-2 to TRBJ1-6; no reliable D call. Trimming pared 7 bases from V and 8 bases from J, leaving 12 bases between. CDR1 is SGHTA, CDR2 FQGNSA, per germline. The CDR3 loop spans 13 amino acids.

This sequence joins TRBV29-1 and TRBJ2-1, with 8 bases identical to TRBD2. Germline CDR1 reads SQVTM; CDR2 reads ANQGSEA. Losses at the gene ends were 2 bases for V and 0 bases for J; bases not matched to a gene: 12. The CDR3 has 18 residues. The CDR3 spells CSVELAGIFYSSYNEQFF. CDR3 DNA sequence: TGCAGCGTTGAACTAGCGGGCATTTTCTACAGCTCCTACAATGAGCAGTTCTTC.

The V and J genes are TRBV7-8 and TRBJ1-3; tentatively, D is TRBD1 (6 bases). This CDR3 spans 14 amino acids. Between the trimmed V and J ends, which lost 2 bases and 4 bases, there was a span of 9 bases. CDR1 and CDR2 (germline): SGHVS, FQNEAQ. This chain's CDR3 is CASSLRGNGNTIYF. In nucleotides, the CDR3 is TGTGCCAGCAGCTTAAGGGGGAACGGAAACACCATATATTTT.

The chain employs TRBV10-2 and TRBJ2-7; D perhaps matches TRBD1 (6 bases). The CDR3 length is 13 residues. Trimming stripped 3 bases from V and 6 bases from J, with 12 bases between. Germline CDR1 WSHSY, CDR2 SAAADI. The chain's CDR3 is CASSESGVFEQYF. The CDR3 DNA is TGCGCCAGCAGTGAATCAGGGGTGTTCGAGCAGTACTTC.

V and J are TRBV18 and TRBJ2-1, with 9 positions matching TRBD1. V was clipped by 3 bases and J by 5 bases; unmatched bases: 5. Per germline, CDR1 KGHSH and CDR2 LQKENI. The CDR3 runs to 15 residues. DNA for the CDR3: TGTGCCAGCTCACCCGGGACAGGGTCCCACAATGAGCAGTTCTTC. Its protein is CASSPGTGSHNEQFF.

This chain uses TRBV30 with TRBJ2-1; D unclear. The CDR3 covers 13 residues. Deletions cut 1 base from V and 0 bases from J, with 4 bases between. Germline V gene lookup returns CDR1 GTSNPN and CDR2 SVGIG (reference sequence). CDR3 sequence reads: CAWSEYSYNEQFF. In DNA, the CDR3 is TGTGCCTGGAGTGAGTACTCCTACAATGAGCAGTTCTTC.

The chain couples TRBV28 to TRBJ2-3; TRBD1 matches 9 bases. From germline, CDR1 is MDHEN and CDR2 SYDVKM. The CDR3 runs to 14 residues. Germline trimming cut 6 bases from V and 0 bases from J; bases unmatched to any gene: 1. As DNA, the CDR3 is TGTGCCAGCAGGACAGGGGGGAGCACAGATACGCAGTATTTT. Its translation: CASRTGGSTDTQYF.

The V and J genes are TRBV6-1 and TRBJ2-7; the D is unclear. Germline V gene lookup returns CDR1 MNHNS and CDR2 SASEGT. This CDR3 spans 12 amino acids. V shed 5 bases and J shed 7 bases, with 12 bases lying between them. DNA for the CDR3: TGTGCCAGCAGTATTGGGGTCTGGGAGCAGTACTTC. Protein: CASSIGVWEQYF.

J is TRBJ2-1 and V is TRBV6-5, with TRBD2 matching over 7 bases. J lost 2 bases, V lost 8 bases, and 6 bases had no gene match. The germline CDR1 and CDR2 sequences are MNHEY and SVGAGI. CDR3 length equals 14 residues. The CDR3 DNA sequence: TGTGCCAGCGGACGCGGGGGTCCCTACAATGAGCAGTTCTTC. Amino acids: CASGRGGPYNEQFF.

This rearrangement joins TRBV7-6 to TRBJ2-5, with unresolved D. The V end was cut by 1 base, the J end by 13 bases, with 16 bases between. This CDR3 spans 13 amino acids. Germline CDR1 and CDR2: SGHVS and FNYEAQ. CDR3 amino acids: CASSLDLTPPRYF. DNA of the CDR3: TGTGCCAGCAGCTTAGATTTAACACCTCCGAGGTACTTC.